Listed below are T cell receptor beta chains from one sample, sequenced in a study of T cells after yellow fever vaccination. In TCRdb, the 5' RACE reads were re-called with MiXCR into one record per CDR3 protein. The sample holds about 240,000 distinct CDR3 sequences, 6.9% seen once. The specimen comprised CD4+ T cells sorted from PBMCs, sampled 15 days after the yellow fever booster vaccination. The origin of the receptors is a young man who received the YFV17D yellow fever vaccine. The CDR3 runs from the conserved cysteine through the conserved F or W. A D gene is named only where the DNA matches it firmly. Size tells how often a clone was seen (once, few, many) or the class of an expanded clone, and some rows leave it out.

V	J	size	D	DNA	CDR3
TRBV5-1	TRBJ2-7	many	.	TGCGCCAGCAGTGGCAACTACGAGCAGTACTTC	CASSGNYEQYF
TRBV5-4	TRBJ2-1	few	TRBD2	TGTGCCAGCAGCCCCCGATCGGAAGCGGGAGTAGGCAATGAGCAGTTCTTC	CASSPRSEAGVGNEQFF
TRBV7-2	TRBJ2-1	.	TRBD1	TGTGCCAGCAGCACTGGTGGGACAGGTGTTTACAATGAGCAGTTCTTC	CASSTGGTGVYNEQFF
TRBV7-8	TRBJ1-1	many	.	TGTGCCAGCAGCTTAGACAGGGTGGGACTGAACACTGAAGCTTTCTTT	CASSLDRVGLNTEAFF
TRBV6-1	TRBJ1-2	.	.	TGTGCCAGCAAGGGCGGGACCTACAACTATGGCTACACCTTC	CASKGGTYNYGYTF
TRBV12-3/TRBV12-4	TRBJ2-1	few	.	TGTGCCAGCAGTTTCGGGACCAACTCCTACAATGAGCAGTTCTTC	CASSFGTNSYNEQFF
TRBV4-3	TRBJ2-1	many	TRBD2	TGCGCCAGCAGCCAAGTGCCAGAGGGGCGGGGGAATGAGCAGTTCTTC	CASSQVPEGRGNEQFF
TRBV3-1	TRBJ1-2	.	.	TGTGCCAGCAGCCCCAAGATGTCCGGGGCGGGGGGCTATGGCTACACCTTC	CASSPKMSGAGGYGYTF
TRBV20-1	TRBJ2-1	.	TRBD2	TGCAGTGCCACAAGTCTAGCGGGAGAGCTCAATGAGCAGTTCTTC	CSATSLAGELNEQFF
TRBV7-2	TRBJ2-7	many	TRBD2	TGTGCCAGCAGCTTCGCAGCGGGGGCTTACGAGCAGTACTTC	CASSFAAGAYEQYF
TRBV20-1	TRBJ2-1	.	TRBD2	TGCAGTGCTAGGCAAGCGGGAAGCTCCTACAATGAGCAGTTCTTC	CSARQAGSSYNEQFF
TRBV7-2	TRBJ2-3	.	.	TGTGCCAGCAGCTTAGTTCTAGTGCACACGCAGTATTTT	CASSLVLVHTQYF
TRBV5-6	TRBJ2-3	many	TRBD2	TGTGCCAGCAGCTTGTTATTAGCGGGATTCACTAGCACAGATACGCAGTATTTT	CASSLLLAGFTSTDTQYF
TRBV5-6	TRBJ1-5	.	TRBD1	TGTGCCAGCAGCACTGACAGGGGATCCAATCAGCCCCAGCATTTT	CASSTDRGSNQPQHF
TRBV9	TRBJ1-4	few	.	TGTGCCAGCAGCGTAGATCCGGCTGCAACTAATGAAAAACTGTTTTTT	CASSVDPAATNEKLFF
TRBV5-1	TRBJ2-3	few	TRBD2	TGCGCCAGCAGCCCTAGCGGGGGAACAGGGGATACGCAGTATTTT	CASSPSGGTGDTQYF
TRBV5-1	TRBJ2-1	many	.	TGCGCCAGCAGCAGGGAGGCCAACTCCTACAATGAGCAGTTCTTC	CASSREANSYNEQFF
TRBV5-1	TRBJ2-5	.	.	TGCGCCAGCAGCTTGGCCACAAGCCAAGAGACCCAGTACTTC	CASSLATSQETQYF
TRBV7-2	TRBJ1-6	.	TRBD1	TGTGCCAGCAGCCCGCGGACAGGGTTAGGTTCACCCCTCCACTTT	CASSPRTGLGSPLHF
TRBV28	TRBJ2-3	few	TRBD1	TGTGCCAGCCACAGGGGTGGCACAGATACGCAGTATTTT	CASHRGGTDTQYF
TRBV20-1	TRBJ2-1	many	.	TGCAGTGCGGAGGGAGGGGGTAGCAATGAGCAGTTCTTC	CSAEGGGSNEQFF
TRBV29-1	TRBJ2-7	many	.	TGCAGCGTTGGAGGGCACGAGCAGTACTTC	CSVGGHEQYF
TRBV5-4	TRBJ2-1	many	.	TGTGCCAGCAGCTTGAGCGGATACGGCGGGTTCATCAATGAGCAGTTCTTC	CASSLSGYGGFINEQFF
TRBV6-2/TRBV6-3	TRBJ1-4	few	TRBD1	TGTGCCAGCAGTTTCTACCCGACCGGGACAGCAACGAATGAAAAACTGTTTTTT	CASSFYPTGTATNEKLFF
TRBV7-3	TRBJ2-1	.	.	TGTGCCAGCAGCGACGGGGGATCCAATGAGCAGTTCTTC	CASSDGGSNEQFF
TRBV12-3/TRBV12-4	TRBJ2-3	.	TRBD2	TGTGCCAGCAGAGTTCCGGGACTAGCGGCCACAGATACGCAGTATTTT	CASRVPGLAATDTQYF
TRBV29-1	TRBJ1-4	.	.	TGCAGCGTTGTAGGTCTCCGTGAAAAACTGTTTTTT	CSVVGLREKLFF
TRBV7-3	TRBJ2-5	few	.	TGTGCCAGCAGCTCGCTACCAGCAGGGTCTGGTGAGACCCAGTACTTC	CASSSLPAGSGETQYF
TRBV20-1	TRBJ2-7	.	.	TGCAGTGCTAGAGACCTCCCGGGGCGGTTTTACTACGAGCAGTACTTC	CSARDLPGRFYYEQYF
TRBV21-1	TRBJ2-7	few	.	TGTGCCAGCAGCAACCCCCGGGACAGTACCTACGAGCAGTACTTC	CASSNPRDSTYEQYF
TRBV20-1	TRBJ2-1	few	TRBD2	TGCAGTGCCAAACTAGCGGGAGGGCTCCATGAGCAGTTCTTC	CSAKLAGGLHEQFF
TRBV14	TRBJ2-1	.	.	TGTGCCAGCAGCCAAGATTCTAGGTACCAGAGGGGCTCCTACAATGAGCAGTTCTTC	CASSQDSRYQRGSYNEQFF
TRBV29-1	TRBJ1-2	.	.	TGCAGCGTCGCCTCCTTTCGATCCGACCACTATGGCTACACCTTC	CSVASFRSDHYGYTF
TRBV7-3	TRBJ2-1	.	.	TGTGCCAGCAGCTTAGCGGATGCTAAGGGGGGTGAGCAGTTCTTC	CASSLADAKGGEQFF
TRBV29-1	TRBJ2-3	few	.	TGCAGCGTTGGTGATCCAGATACGCAGTATTTT	CSVGDPDTQYF
TRBV19	TRBJ2-5	.	.	TGTGCCAGTAGTATAGGGCCCGGGTCTAGATTTCAAGAGACCCAGTACTTC	CASSIGPGSRFQETQYF
TRBV6-5	TRBJ2-3	many	.	TGTGCCAGCAGTTACTCGATTTCAGCTACGCAGTATTTT	CASSYSISATQYF
TRBV12-3/TRBV12-4	TRBJ2-2	many	TRBD2	TGTGCCAGCAACCCTAGCGGGATCGGGAACACCGGGGAGCTGTTTTTT	CASNPSGIGNTGELFF
TRBV4-3	TRBJ2-7	.	TRBD2	TGCGCCAGCAGCCAAGGGAGCGGGAGTTACTACGAGCAGTACTTC	CASSQGSGSYYEQYF
TRBV29-1	TRBJ2-3	.	.	TGCAGCGTTGGCGGGATTCGCACAGATACGCAGTATTTT	CSVGGIRTDTQYF
TRBV7-2	TRBJ2-7	.	TRBD2	TGTGCCAGCAGCACGACTAGCGGGCCCTACGAGCAGTACTTC	CASSTTSGPYEQYF
TRBV7-2	TRBJ1-5	few	TRBD1	TGTGCCAGCAGCTTAGCCGTCAGGGGGGATCAGCCCCAGCATTTT	CASSLAVRGDQPQHF
TRBV5-1	TRBJ2-2	many	.	TGCGCCAGCAGTCAGGGTTTCCCGAACACCGGGGAGCTGTTTTTT	CASSQGFPNTGELFF
TRBV7-2	TRBJ2-1	few	.	TGTGCCAGCAGCTTAGCGCAGAGCGGAGCAAATGAGCAGTTCTTC	CASSLAQSGANEQFF
TRBV7-8	TRBJ2-7	.	.	TGTGCCAGCAGCTTAAGGATTGAGTCCAGAGGGGACGAGCAGTACTTC	CASSLRIESRGDEQYF
TRBV20-1	TRBJ1-5	.	.	TGCAGTGCGCAGGGAATGAACAATCAGCCCCAGCATTTT	CSAQGMNNQPQHF